This is a list of T cell receptor beta chains from one sample in a study of a mutant IDH1 vaccine in newly diagnosed glioma. The data were produced by immunoSEQ multiplex PCR, yet TCRdb's version contains in-frame clones alone and is incomplete. Of tens of thousands of clones listed, about four fifths are singletons. These receptors' antigens are unknown. Sequenced here: PBMCs, sampled from a glioma patient whose treatment included an IDH1 peptide vaccine. Receptors originate from a man aged 50 or older with glioma. Both conserved end residues are part of each CDR3. D genes are given only for firm matches. Not every row has a clone size; where given, it reads once, few, many or a size class.

TRBV4-3	TRBJ2-2	.	TRBD2	CASSQGSGVRTGELFF	TGCGCCAGCAGCCAGGGTAGCGGGGTGCGGACCGGGGAGCTGTTTTTT
TRBV5-1	TRBJ1-3	few	.	CASSLTFQGRNF	TGCGCCAGCAGCTTGACTTTTCAGGGCCGTAATTTT
TRBV5-1	TRBJ1-6	few	.	CASSLPGADNSPLHF	TGCGCCAGCAGCTTACCAGGGGCAGATAATTCACCCCTCCACTTT
TRBV15	TRBJ2-5	.	.	CATSRGWGTQYF	TGTGCCACCAGCAGAGGGTGGGGGACCCAGTACTTC
TRBV5-4	TRBJ2-7	.	.	CASNGPVGEQYF	TGTGCCAGCAACGGCCCGGTAGGGGAGCAGTACTTC
TRBV19	TRBJ1-6	.	.	CASSIRQGVVQGSPLHF	TGTGCCAGTAGTATCCGGCAGGGTGTGGTGCAGGGGTCACCCCTCCACTTT
TRBV6-1	TRBJ1-3	.	.	CASKRAGSGNTIYF	TGTGCCAGCAAACGCGCAGGCTCCGGAAACACCATATATTTT
TRBV13	TRBJ2-3	.	TRBD2	CASKERGSTDTQYF	TGTGCCAGCAAGGAGCGGGGCAGCACAGATACGCAGTATTTT
TRBV6-1	TRBJ2-3	.	TRBD1	CASTMTGSPDTQYF	TGTGCCAGCACCATGACAGGGAGTCCAGATACGCAGTATTTT
TRBV28	TRBJ2-1	.	.	CATRRGNEQFF	TGTGCCACGCGGCGGGGTAATGAGCAGTTCTTC
TRBV9	TRBJ1-1	few	.	CASSPELTDEAFF	TGTGCCAGCAGCCCCGAGCTTACCGATGAAGCTTTCTTT
TRBV6-6	TRBJ1-2	.	.	CASTPGYGYTF	TGTGCCAGCACCCCGGGCTATGGCTACACCTTC
TRBV7-3	TRBJ1-2	.	TRBD1	CASSYWTGMEVGGYTF	TGTGCCAGCAGCTACTGGACAGGGATGGAGGTAGGTGGCTACACCTTC
TRBV30	TRBJ2-4	.	.	CAWSVELAKNIQYF	TGTGCCTGGAGTGTAGAGCTAGCCAAAAACATTCAGTACTTC
TRBV2	TRBJ2-1	.	.	CASSPLGRGNNEQFF	TGTGCCAGCAGCCCACTAGGCAGGGGTAACAATGAGCAGTTCTTC
TRBV5-1	TRBJ2-2	.	.	CASEPGANTGELFF	TGCGCCAGTGAACCGGGGGCGAACACCGGGGAGCTGTTTTTT
TRBV5-4	TRBJ1-1	.	.	CASSSPPSFTEAFF	TGTGCCAGCAGTTCTCCCCCGTCCTTCACTGAAGCTTTCTTT
TRBV5-4	TRBJ2-7	.	TRBD2	CASSLGTSGRGEQYF	TGTGCCAGCAGCTTGGGGACTAGCGGGAGGGGTGAGCAGTACTTC
TRBV28	TRBJ2-1	.	TRBD1	CASSTGGTGGAYEQFF	TGTGCCAGCAGTACTGGAGGGACAGGGGGCGCGTATGAGCAGTTCTTC
TRBV19	TRBJ2-1	.	TRBD2	CASRFLAGVGEQFF	TGTGCCAGTAGATTCCTAGCGGGGGTGGGTGAGCAGTTCTTC
TRBV7-9	TRBJ2-2	.	.	CASSLAVTMNTGELFF	TGTGCCAGCAGCTTAGCGGTGACAATGAACACCGGGGAGCTGTTTTTT
TRBV6-4	TRBJ2-2	.	.	CASSDWAAGELFF	TGTGCCAGCAGTGACTGGGCGGCCGGGGAGCTGTTTTTT
TRBV2	TRBJ1-6	few	.	CASNSGLNSPLHF	TGTGCCAGCAATAGTGGCCTCAATTCACCCCTCCACTTT
TRBV14	TRBJ1-1	.	.	CASSQTTLTEAFF	TGTGCCAGCAGCCAGACAACCCTCACTGAAGCTTTCTTT
TRBV7-9	TRBJ1-5	.	.	CASSSLQGNQPQHF	TGTGCCAGCAGCTCGCTACAGGGCAATCAGCCCCAGCATTTT
TRBV11-2	TRBJ2-7	.	.	CASSLADSQPRGEQYF	TGTGCCAGCAGCTTGGCGGACAGCCAGCCTCGAGGCGAGCAGTACTTC
TRBV2	TRBJ1-5	.	.	CASRQVSNQPQHF	TGTGCCAGCCGACAGGTTAGCAATCAGCCCCAGCATTTT
TRBV5-4	TRBJ2-7	.	.	CASSLVLLGTQDEQYF	TGTGCCAGCAGCTTGGTGCTTTTGGGGACGCAGGACGAGCAGTACTTC
TRBV19	TRBJ1-1	few	.	CASSIRRGNTEAFF	TGTGCCAGTAGTATCCGGAGGGGGAACACTGAAGCTTTCTTT
TRBV7-2	TRBJ2-5	.	.	CASRNRVGETQYF	TGTGCCAGCAGAAACAGGGTGGGGGAGACCCAGTACTTC
TRBV5-1	TRBJ2-3	.	TRBD2	CASSLGGRDTDTQYF	TGCGCCAGCAGCTTGGGAGGGAGGGACACAGATACGCAGTATTTT
TRBV2	TRBJ2-7	.	.	CASSEGSNYYEQYF	TGTGCCAGCAGTGAAGGGAGCAACTACTACGAGCAGTACTTC
TRBV10-3	TRBJ2-3	.	TRBD1	CAISESRGRTGAADTQYF	TGTGCCATCAGTGAGTCGAGGGGTCGGACAGGGGCGGCAGATACGCAGTATTTT
TRBV5-1	TRBJ1-1	few	TRBD1	CASSLAGQGATEAFF	TGCGCCAGCAGCTTGGCCGGGCAGGGGGCGACTGAAGCTTTCTTT
TRBV11-2	TRBJ2-5	.	TRBD2	CASSFLGGRAGETQYF	TGTGCCAGCAGCTTCCTAGGCGGGAGGGCAGGAGAGACCCAGTACTTC
TRBV6-1	TRBJ2-3	.	.	CASSGGWGSTDTQYF	TGTGCCAGCAGTGGTGGGTGGGGGAGCACAGATACGCAGTATTTT
TRBV7-9	TRBJ2-4	.	.	CASSLDGIQYF	TGTGCCAGCAGCTTAGATGGCATTCAGTACTTC
TRBV2	TRBJ1-4	.	.	CASTGRTEINEKLFF	TGTGCCAGCACCGGCCGAACAGAAATCAATGAAAAACTGTTTTTT
TRBV18	TRBJ1-1	.	.	CASSTISGNTEAFF	TGTGCCAGCTCAACCATATCGGGGAACACTGAAGCTTTCTTT
TRBV2	TRBJ2-6	.	.	CASIYRAPLVSSGANVLTF	TGTGCCAGCATTTACAGGGCCCCCCTGGTAAGCTCTGGGGCCAACGTCCTGACTTTC
TRBV6-1	TRBJ1-5	.	.	CASSITGRNQPQHF	TGTGCCAGCAGTATTACAGGGCGCAATCAGCCCCAGCATTTT
TRBV14	TRBJ1-2	.	.	CASSQVGRRGPRDGYTF	TGTGCCAGCAGCCAAGTAGGTCGCAGGGGCCCGCGGGATGGCTACACCTTC
TRBV19	TRBJ1-5	few	TRBD1	CASKPSGQGIGQPQHF	TGTGCCAGTAAACCTTCGGGACAGGGTATAGGTCAGCCCCAGCATTTT